This TCR beta chain was captured by sequencing in a study of T cells after yellow fever vaccination. This clonotype was observed at least ten times. TCRdb reanalysed the 5' RACE reads using MiXCR and keeps one entry per CDR3 protein. The data contain some 350,000 distinct CDR3 sequences, about 4% of them singletons. Germline V gene sequence: CDR1 SQVTM, CDR2 ANQGSEA. This CDR3 comprises 16 residues. Trimming removed 7 bases from V and 1 base from J; junction bases left unmatched: 6. This sample comprised PBMCs, obtained 5 days after the yellow fever booster vaccination. The sequence was collected from a man aged 18 to 29 who received the YFV17D yellow fever vaccine. The chain uses TRBV29-1 and TRBJ2-1; 14 bases map to TRBD2. The CDR3 DNA reads as TGCAGCGCTGGGACTAGCGGGGGCCATTCCTACAATGAGCAGTTCTTC. It yields the protein CSAGTSGGHSYNEQFF.